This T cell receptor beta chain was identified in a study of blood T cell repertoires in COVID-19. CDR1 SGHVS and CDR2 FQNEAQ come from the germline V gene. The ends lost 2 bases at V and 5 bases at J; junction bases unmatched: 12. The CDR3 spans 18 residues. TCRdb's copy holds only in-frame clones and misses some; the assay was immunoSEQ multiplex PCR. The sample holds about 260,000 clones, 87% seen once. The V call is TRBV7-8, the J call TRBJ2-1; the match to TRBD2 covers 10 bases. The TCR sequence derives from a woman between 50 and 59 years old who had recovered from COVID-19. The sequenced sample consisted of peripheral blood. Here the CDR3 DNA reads TGTGCCAGCAGCTTACCGAATGAGGGGCTAGCGGGAGACAATGAGCAGTTCTTC. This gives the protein CASSLPNEGLAGDNEQFF.